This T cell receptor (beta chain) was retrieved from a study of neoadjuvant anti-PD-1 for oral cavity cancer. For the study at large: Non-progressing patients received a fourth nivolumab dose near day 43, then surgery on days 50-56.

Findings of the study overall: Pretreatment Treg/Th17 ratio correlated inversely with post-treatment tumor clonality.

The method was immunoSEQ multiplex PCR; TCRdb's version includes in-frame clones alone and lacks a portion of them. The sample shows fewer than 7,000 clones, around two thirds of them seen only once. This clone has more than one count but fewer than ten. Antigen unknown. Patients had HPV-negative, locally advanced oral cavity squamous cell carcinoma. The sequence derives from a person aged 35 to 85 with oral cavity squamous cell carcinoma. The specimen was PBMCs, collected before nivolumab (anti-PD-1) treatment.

DNA for the CDR3: TGTGCCAGCAGCCCTAACAATGAGCAGTTCTTC. The encoded protein is CASSPNNEQFF. V is TRBV16 and J is TRBJ2-1, with D unresolved. The ends were cut back, 4 bases at V and 5 bases at J, with 3 bases in the middle. The germline CDR1 and CDR2 sequences are KGHSY and FQNENV. The CDR3 covers 11 residues.